Listed here are 13 T cell receptor beta chains from one sample, sequenced in a study of regulatory T cells in long-lasting Graves disease (dated by TCRdb to about 2021). The receptor library was made with multiplex PCR. The reads were generated on an Illumina HiSeq 4000. To build TCR beta libraries, CDR3 regions were amplified by Arm-PCR using iRepertoire HTBI primers. TCRdb reran the public reads through fastp at Q25 and MiXCR, keeping productive beta chains. Entries are consolidated by CDR3 protein sequence, retaining the most common genes and DNA. The sample table contains approximately 690,000 distinct CDR3 sequences; only one count was recorded for about 32% of them. The ten largest make up around 42% of the sample. The sample's time point label, decoded: persistent/refractory GD, antithyroid drugs over 5 years with positive TRAb. RNA was extracted from PBMCs in TRIzol for both TCR sequencing and RNA sequencing.

The sample here was peripheral blood mononuclear cells (PBMCs), taken when the disease was refractory, from a patient treated with antithyroid drugs. All receptors derive from a female donor with Graves disease.

The chain couples TRBV15 to TRBJ2-7; D gene unclear. The V gene's germline CDR1 is LNHNV and CDR2 YYDKDF (reference sequence). Trimming removed 0 bases at V and 4 bases at J, with 10 bases between. The CDR3 spans 14 residues. The CDR3: CATSRESGDYEQYF. CDR3 bases: TGTGCCACCAGCAGAGAGTCAGGTGATTACGAGCAGTACTTC. The whole variable domain, remainder taken from reference TRBV15 and TRBJ2-7, is DAMVIQNPRYQVTQFGKPVTLSCSQTLNHNVMYWYQQKSSQAPKLLFHYYDKDFNNEADTPDNFQSRRPNTSFCFLDIRSPGLGDTAMYLCATSRESGDYEQYFGPGTRLTVT.

This clonotype was observed at least ten times. The chain is built from TRBV11-2 and TRBJ2-7; 8 bases fit TRBD1. The CDR3 consists of 18 residues. Trimming removed 0 bases from V and 4 bases from J; junction bases left unmatched: 14. Germline CDR1 is SGHAT and CDR2 is FQNNGV. In DNA, the CDR3 is TGTGCCAGCAGCTTAGATCTTCGACCCGGGACAGGAATGTACGAGCAGTACTTC. It codes for CASSLDLRPGTGMYEQYF.

The genes are TRBV7-9 and TRBJ2-1; perhaps TRBD1 as D (5 bases). Trimming pared 3 bases from V and 4 bases from J, leaving 13 bases between. This CDR3 is 15 amino acids long. The germline V gene has CDR1 SEHNR and CDR2 FQNEAQ (reference sequence). The CDR3 loop is CASSFLAGWYNEQFF. CDR3 bases: TGTGCCAGCAGCTTCCTCGCAGGGTGGTACAATGAGCAGTTCTTC.

This chain links TRBV5-1 with TRBJ2-7; TRBD1 matches at 8 bases. This CDR3 has 13 amino acids. Germline V gives CDR1 SGHRS, CDR2 YFSETQ. With V trimmed by 4 bases and J by 4 bases, 4 bases remained unmatched. The CDR3 bases are TGCGCCAGCAGCGTGGACAGGGTTTACGAGCAGTACTTC. Translating gives CASSVDRVYEQYF. The full variable domain, rest sourced from reference TRBV5-1 and TRBJ2-7, is KAGVTQTPRYLIKTRGQQVTLSCSPISGHRSVSWYQQTPGQGLQFLFEYFSETQRNKGNFPGRFSGRQFSNSRSEMNVSTLELGDSALYLCASSVDRVYEQYFGPGTRLTVT.

The chain is built from TRBV20-1 and TRBJ1-2; 8 bases map to TRBD1. With 2 bases clipped from V and 4 bases from J, the junction kept 6 bases outside the gene matches. Germline V CDR1 and CDR2: DFQATT, SNEGSKA (reference sequence). This CDR3 has 14 amino acids. Here the CDR3 DNA reads TGCAGTGCTAGATCCAGGGGGCGCGTCTATGGCTACACCTTC. Amino acid sequence: CSARSRGRVYGYTF.

This clonotype occurred many times. The chain carries TRBV12-3 or TRBV12-4 and TRBJ1-1, with D possibly being TRBD1 (5 bases). This CDR3 is built from 14 residues. V gave up 6 bases and J gave up 0 bases, with 11 bases separating them. This CDR3 reads CASSEQVLNTEAFF. CDR3 nucleotide sequence: TGTGCCAGCAGCGAACAGGTCCTGAACACTGAAGCTTTCTTT.

This clonotype was seen a few times. The chain couples TRBV6-1 to TRBJ1-3; D ambiguous. Germline V gene data show CDR1 as MNHNS and CDR2 as SASEGT. Between the trimmed V and J ends, which lost 8 bases and 0 bases, there was a span of 11 bases. CDR3 length: 14 residues. The CDR3 coding sequence is TGTGCCAGCTCCGTCGGTAACTCTGGAAACACCATATATTTT. Amino acid sequence: CASSVGNSGNTIYF.

The V and J genes are TRBV4-1 and TRBJ2-5, with 9 bases identical to TRBD2. The germline CDR1 and CDR2 sequences are MGHRA and YSYEKL. The CDR3 length is 16 residues. V shed 1 base, J shed 5 bases, and the junction held 8 bases outside the gene matches. Here the CDR3 reads CASSQVTLAGFETQYF. The CDR3 DNA is TGCGCCAGCAGCCAAGTAACGCTAGCGGGATTTGAGACCCAGTACTTC.

This rearrangement joins TRBV5-1 to TRBJ1-2, with TRBD1 as a possible D gene (5 bases). The CDR3 is 16 amino acids. CDR1 SGHRS and CDR2 YFSETQ come from the germline V gene. The V and J ends lost 2 bases and 3 bases respectively, with 17 bases between them. CDR3 coding DNA: TGCGCCAGCAGCTTATGGAGAGGGGCAGAGGACTATGGCTACACCTTC. Its translation: CASSLWRGAEDYGYTF.

This clonotype was observed many times. The chain recombines TRBV28 with TRBJ1-1, with D unresolved. Trimming pared 6 bases from V and 3 bases from J, leaving 14 bases between. CDR1 is MDHEN, CDR2 SYDVKM, per germline. This CDR3 has 14 amino acids. This chain's CDR3 is CASSAPGSYTEAFF. DNA of the CDR3: TGTGCCAGCAGCGCCCCGGGCAGCTACACTGAAGCTTTCTTT.

This chain joins TRBV3-1 and TRBJ1-1; a possible D gene is TRBD1 (5 bases). Trimming took 1 base from V and 3 from J, leaving 9 bases between them. The CDR3 is made up of 14 amino acids. Per germline, CDR1 LGHDT and CDR2 YNNKEL (reference sequence). CDR3 loop: CASSQVGGDTEAFF. The CDR3 DNA reads TGTGCCAGCAGCCAAGTAGGAGGGGACACTGAAGCTTTCTTT.

The sample holds one count of this clonotype. The chain has TRBV6-1 and TRBJ1-5; no reliable D call. Germline CDR1 is MNHNS and CDR2 is SASEGT. The CDR3 is 16 amino acids. The V gene lost 6 bases and the J gene lost 4 bases, with 19 bases spanning the gap. CDR3: CASREGPREVNQPQHF. The CDR3 coding sequence is TGTGCCAGCAGAGAGGGCCCCCGGGAGGTGAATCAGCCCCAGCATTTT.

V and J are TRBV12-3 or TRBV12-4 and TRBJ2-5; D is possibly TRBD1 (6 bases). CDR3 length: 16 residues. Trimming cost V 4 bases and J 5 bases, with 20 bases left between them. CDR3 DNA: TGTGCCAGCAGTTACTCCCGAGGGAGAGGGGGTGAGACCCAGTACTTC. This encodes CASSYSRGRGGETQYF.